This T cell receptor (beta chain) derives from a study of T cells in Graves' hyperthyroidism and ophthalmopathy. Uncontrolled infection, other autoimmune disease, pregnancy or lactation barred patients from enrollment. Diagnoses used clinical symptoms, serum thyroxine and TRAb, thyroid ultrasound and orbital computed tomography. As to this clonotype: Antigen unknown.

Study-level points and caveats: Prediction of ophthalmopathy progression came a median approximately 6.6 months pre-onset.

The CDR3 covers 14 residues. V was pared by 4 bases and J by 6 bases, with 10 bases between. Germline V gene sequence: CDR1 SGHDN, CDR2 FVKESK. Amplification yielded TCR beta CDR3 regions, with RNA transcripts as the source. TCR CDR3 regions were first amplified by RT-PCR with HTBI primers. TCRdb independently ran MiXCR on the multiplex PCR reads; one entry per CDR3 protein. Among roughly 500,000 distinct CDR3 sequences listed, over 35% were seen once. The chain employs TRBV14 and TRBJ1-6, with D possibly being TRBD1 (5 bases). The clonotype originates from an adult woman with Graves' disease, either hyperthyroidism or ophthalmopathy (not recorded which). The sequenced sample consisted of peripheral blood or thyroid tissue (not recorded which). The CDR3 DNA follows: TGTGCCAGCAGCCGCCTCGGGGGTAATTCACCCCTCCACTTT. This encodes CASSRLGGNSPLHF.